The next 18 T cell receptor beta chains were all read from a single sample in a study of blood T cell repertoires in COVID-19. TCRdb keeps only in-frame clones here, not all; method: immunoSEQ multiplex PCR. The sample holds more than 110,000 clones; 84% are singletons and the top ten take over 7.5%. Specimen: peripheral blood. These receptors originate from a woman of 80 years or more in a cohort sampled during active or convalescent COVID-19.

The chain carries TRBV2 and TRBJ2-3, with 7 positions matching TRBD1. With 4 bases clipped from V and 3 bases from J, the junction kept 4 bases outside the gene matches. Germline V gives CDR1 SNHLY, CDR2 FYNNEI. The CDR3 runs to 14 residues. The CDR3 here is CASSVYRGTDTQYF. The CDR3 DNA sequence: TGTGCCAGCAGTGTCTACAGGGGAACAGATACGCAGTATTTT.

The chain is built from TRBV3-1 (or the pseudogene TRBV3-2) and TRBJ1-1; the D gene is possibly TRBD1 (6 bases). CDR1 LGHDT and CDR2 YNNKEL come from the germline V gene (reference sequence). V lost 1 base and J 5 bases, leaving 14 bases between the germline ends. This CDR3 has 15 amino acids. CDR3: CASSQGWGPGTEAFF. The CDR3 nucleotides read TGTGCCAGCAGCCAAGGGTGGGGGCCGGGGACTGAAGCTTTCTTT.

This sequence joins TRBV30 and TRBJ1-1; perhaps TRBD1 as D (6 bases). Germline CDR1 GTSNPN, CDR2 SVGIG (reference sequence). Trimming took off 0 bases at V and 2 bases at J, with 25 bases between the two ends. The CDR3 loop spans 19 amino acids. The CDR3 spells CAWSVQGPSNGETNTEAFF. In nucleotides, the CDR3 is TGTGCCTGGAGTGTACAGGGCCCCTCTAACGGGGAAACTAACACTGAAGCTTTCTTT.

The table lists this clone with a few counts. V usage is TRBV5-4 and J usage is TRBJ2-7, with 9 bases that match TRBD2. CDR3 length equals 16 residues. With 4 bases clipped from V and 4 bases from J, the junction kept 12 bases outside the gene matches. CDR1 SGHNT and CDR2 YYREEE come from the germline V gene (reference sequence). CDR3 protein: CASSPGGSGGVYEQYF. CDR3 DNA sequence: TGTGCCAGCAGCCCCGGGGGTAGCGGGGGTGTATACGAGCAGTACTTC. The complete variable domain, with remaining parts taken from reference TRBV5-4 and TRBJ2-7, reads ETGVTQSPTHLIKTRGQQVTLRCSSQSGHNTVSWYQQALGQGPQFIFQYYREEENGRGNFPPRFSGLQFPNYSSELNVNALELDDSALYLCASSPGGSGGVYEQYFGPGTRLTVT.

V gene TRBV2 combines with J gene TRBJ2-3; weak D call: TRBD2 (6 bases). This CDR3 contains 15 residues. The V and J ends lost 6 bases and 0 bases respectively, with 13 bases between them. CDR1 is SNHLY, CDR2 FYNNEI, per germline. CDR3 sequence: CASRVLAYSTDTQYF. CDR3 nucleotides: TGTGCCAGCAGGGTTCTAGCGTATAGCACAGATACGCAGTATTTT.

The chain recombines TRBV30 with TRBJ1-3; D gene uncertain. The CDR3 is made up of 11 amino acids. V dropped 6 bases and J dropped 4 bases, with 7 bases sitting between them. Germline V gene lookup returns CDR1 GTSNPN and CDR2 SVGIG (reference sequence). The CDR3 loop is CACRRGNTIYF. CDR3 bases: TGTGCCTGCCGCAGGGGAAACACCATATATTTT.

The CDR3 sequence: CASSYRGGTEAFF. The CDR3 nucleotides read TGTGCCAGCAGTTATCGGGGGGGGACTGAAGCTTTCTTT. This chain connects TRBV6-2 or TRBV6-3 to TRBJ1-1, with D tentatively TRBD1 (5 bases). Trimming removed 3 bases at V and 5 bases at J, with 10 bases between. CDR1 and CDR2 from the germline V gene are MNHEY and SVGEGT. The CDR3 runs 13 residues.

This chain connects TRBV6-5 to TRBJ1-4, with TRBD1 as a possible D gene (6 bases). This CDR3 contains 13 residues. CDR1 and CDR2 (germline): MNHEY, SVGAGI. Trimming pared 8 bases from V and 8 bases from J, leaving 15 bases between. The chain's CDR3 is CASLKDGQEKLFF. In nucleotides, the CDR3 is TGTGCCAGCCTTAAAGACGGACAGGAAAAACTGTTTTTT.

This sequence joins TRBV19 and TRBJ2-5, with TRBD1 matching 10 bases. Germline V lookup: CDR1 LNHDA, CDR2 SQIVND (reference sequence). The CDR3 runs to 17 residues. The V and J ends lost 4 bases and 3 bases, in that order; junction bases with no gene match: 11. CDR3 sequence: CASSTPNPGQGKETQYF. CDR3 coding DNA: TGTGCCAGTAGTACACCTAACCCGGGACAGGGGAAAGAGACCCAGTACTTC. The full variable domain, its missing parts supplied by reference TRBV19 and TRBJ2-5, is DGGITQSPKYLFRKEGQNVTLSCEQNLNHDAMYWYRQDPGQGLRLIYYSQIVNDFQKGDIAEGYSVSREKKESFPLTVTSAQKNPTAFYLCASSTPNPGQGKETQYFGPGTRLLVL.

This clone was picked up one time. The CDR3 region has the DNA TGTGCCAGCAGCCCTACAGGGGGCACCTCCGATTACGAGCAGTACTTC. Its protein is CASSPTGGTSDYEQYF. V gene TRBV13 combines with J gene TRBJ2-7, with TRBD1 matching over 9 bases. The CDR3 is made up of 16 amino acids. Germline V gene sequence: CDR1 PRHDT, CDR2 FYEKMQ (reference sequence). The trim removed 5 bases at V and 4 bases at J, leaving 12 bases unmatched. Full variable domain (rest looked up from reference TRBV13 and TRBJ2-7): AAGVIQSPRHLIKEKRETATLKCYPIPRHDTVYWYQQGPGQDPQFLISFYEKMQSDKGSIPDRFSAQQFSDYHSELNMSSLELGDSALYFCASSPTGGTSDYEQYFGPGTRLTVT.

The CDR3 DNA follows: TGTGCCAGCAGCCAAGAAGCAAGACTAGCGGTTTCCGGGGAGCTGTTTTTT. As protein: CASSQEARLAVSGELFF. The chain carries TRBV3-1 (or the pseudogene TRBV3-2) and TRBJ2-2; 9 bases align to TRBD2. CDR3 length: 17 amino acids. Germline CDR1 LGHDT, CDR2 YNNKEL (reference sequence). Trimming at V came to 0 bases and at J to 6 bases, leaving 8 bases not matched to a gene.

The gene calls are TRBV19 and TRBJ2-2; D may be TRBD2 (6 bases). V was clipped by 2 bases and J by 4 bases, with 8 bases between them. The length of the CDR3 is 14 residues. Germline V gene lookup returns CDR1 LNHDA and CDR2 SQIVND (reference sequence). CDR3 sequence reads: CASSIQEGTGELFF. DNA of the CDR3: TGTGCCAGTAGTATACAGGAGGGCACCGGGGAGCTGTTTTTT.

The genes are TRBV3-1 (or the pseudogene TRBV3-2) and TRBJ2-6; TRBD1 matches at 7 bases. The CDR3 totals 17 residues. Per germline, CDR1 LGHDT and CDR2 YNNKEL (reference sequence). V shed 5 bases and J 0 bases; nucleotides not matched to a gene: 7. CDR3 coding DNA: TGTGCCAGCAGCGAAACAGGGGCCATCTCTGGGGCCAACGTCCTGACTTTC. It yields the protein CASSETGAISGANVLTF.

This clone was seen a single time. V is TRBV19 and J is TRBJ1-2, with 8 bases aligning to TRBD1. The CDR3 covers 13 residues. CDR1 LNHDA and CDR2 SQIVND come from the germline V gene (reference sequence). V dropped 5 bases and J dropped 8; count of bases not matched to a gene: 7. The DNA of the CDR3 is TGTGCCAGTAGTCACCAGGGGGCAGAGGGCTACACCTTC. Translating it yields CASSHQGAEGYTF.

This clone was counted many times. The chain uses TRBV18 and TRBJ1-1; D remains ambiguous. CDR1 and CDR2 (germline): KGHSH, LQKENI. The ends were cut back, 1 base at V and 1 base at J, with 10 bases in the middle. This CDR3 is 15 amino acids long. CDR3 sequence (DNA): TGTGCCAGCTCACCACGGGCAGGTTCGAACACTGAAGCTTTCTTT. Amino acids: CASSPRAGSNTEAFF.

Here the CDR3 DNA reads TGTGCCAGCAGCTCAGGACTAGCGGGGGGGAGGGATACGCAGTATTTT. This codes for CASSSGLAGGRDTQYF. This sequence joins TRBV5-4 and TRBJ2-3, with TRBD2 matching 15 bases. Germline V gene data show CDR1 as SGHNT and CDR2 as YYREEE (reference sequence). CDR3 length: 16 residues. The V segment lost 3 bases and the J segment 6 bases; nucleotides outside the gene matches: 5.

This rearrangement joins TRBV27 to TRBJ2-6, with TRBD1 identical over 11 bases. Germline CDR1 MNHEY, CDR2 SMNVEV (reference sequence). The V gene end was trimmed by 6 bases and the J gene end by 2 bases; junction bases not matched to a gene: 6. There are 17 residues in the CDR3. The CDR3, as DNA: TGTGCCAGCAGACGGACAGGGGGCGCCGCTGGGGCCAACGTCCTGACTTTC. Amino acid sequence: CASRRTGGAAGANVLTF. The complete variable domain, with remaining parts taken from reference TRBV27 and TRBJ2-6, reads EAQVTQNPRYLITVTGKKLTVTCSQNMNHEYMSWYRQDPGLGLRQIYYSMNVEVTDKGDVPEGYKVSRKEKRNFPLILESPSPNQTSLYFCASRRTGGAAGANVLTFGAGSRLTVL.

The V call is TRBV19, the J call TRBJ1-1, with 11 nucleotides matching TRBD1. The CDR3 covers 17 residues. J was trimmed by 2 bases and V by 10 bases; bases with no gene match: 15. From germline, CDR1 is LNHDA and CDR2 SQIVND (reference sequence). CDR3 sequence: CATNTPGQGVTNTEAFF. In DNA, the CDR3 is TGTGCCACCAATACCCCGGGACAGGGGGTAACTAACACTGAAGCTTTCTTT. The full variable domain, in which reference TRBV19 and TRBJ1-1 provide the parts outside the CDR3, is DGGITQSPKYLFRKEGQNVTLSCEQNLNHDAMYWYRQDPGQGLRLIYYSQIVNDFQKGDIAEGYSVSREKKESFPLTVTSAQKNPTAFYLCATNTPGQGVTNTEAFFGQGTRLTVV.